This T cell receptor beta chain came from a study of blood T cell repertoires in COVID-19. The CDR3 runs to 14 residues. Germline V gives CDR1 SEHNR, CDR2 FQNEAQ (reference sequence). The ends lost 5 bases at V and 3 bases at J; junction bases unmatched: 4. Sequencing used immunoSEQ multiplex PCR; TCRdb keeps in-frame clones, though not all of them. The data hold about 500,000 clones, with about 88% observed a single time. Sequenced: peripheral blood. This receptor was obtained from a woman in her forties or fifties with COVID-19, enrolled during active disease. The rearrangement joins TRBV7-9 to TRBJ1-5, with 7 bases that match TRBD1. In DNA, the CDR3 is TGTGCCAGCAGCCCGGGACAGCCCAATCAGCCCCAGCATTTT. It is translated as CASSPGQPNQPQHF.